The next 19 T cell receptor beta chains were all read from a single sample in a study of beta chain features in type 1 diabetes. cDNA synthesis used the whole RNA isolate, giving expressed TCRB sequences. TCRdb's copy holds only in-frame clones and misses some; the assay was immunoSEQ multiplex PCR. The sample has around 300,000 clones, 7.5% to 9.5% seen once; the top ten hold over 0.8%. The source material was central memory CD4+ T cells from blood. The receptors here all came from a young woman in good health.

This clone was picked up a small number of times. V and J are TRBV6-6 and TRBJ2-3; a possible D gene is TRBD1 (5 bases). The CDR3 is made up of 12 amino acids. Germline V gene data show CDR1 as MNHNY and CDR2 as SVGAGI (reference sequence). The V and J ends lost 8 bases and 0 bases respectively, with 6 bases between them. The CDR3 spells CASGASTDTQYF. DNA of the CDR3: TGTGCCAGCGGGGCTAGCACAGATACGCAGTATTTT.

The V gene is TRBV11-2, the J gene TRBJ1-1; D not certain. V was trimmed by 8 bases and J by 5 bases, leaving 15 bases between them. CDR3 length: 13 residues. CDR1 and CDR2 (germline): SGHAT, FQNNGV. The CDR3 loop is CASAVLEHTEAFF. The CDR3 bases are TGTGCCAGCGCCGTCCTGGAACATACTGAAGCTTTCTTT.

The chain couples TRBV7-8 to TRBJ1-2; 7 positions match TRBD1. Germline lookup yields CDR1 SGHVS and CDR2 FQNEAQ. This CDR3 contains 14 residues. Trimming at V came to 1 base and at J to 6 bases, leaving 5 bases not matched to a gene. In DNA form, the CDR3 reads TGTGCCAGCAGCTTAGATCAGGGGGTGGATGGCTACACCTTC. Translated: CASSLDQGVDGYTF.

The chain combines TRBV11-3 with TRBJ2-3; no firm D call. The CDR3 covers 12 residues. CDR1 and CDR2 (germline): SGHNT, YENEEA. The V and J ends lost 5 bases and 3 bases respectively, with 6 bases between them. CDR3 in amino acids: CASSPTTDTQYF. The CDR3 region has the DNA TGTGCCAGCAGCCCTACTACAGATACGCAGTATTTT.

This clone has more than one count but fewer than ten. This chain joins TRBV11-2 and TRBJ2-3; D unresolved. Germline V lookup: CDR1 SGHAT, CDR2 FQNNGV. V shed 1 base and J shed 1 base, with 9 bases lying between them. The CDR3 extends over 15 amino acids. The CDR3: CASSLVSGGTDTQYF. DNA of the CDR3: TGTGCCAGCAGCTTAGTTTCAGGAGGCACAGATACGCAGTATTTT.

This clone was seen more than once but under ten times. J is TRBJ2-5 and V is TRBV15, with D perhaps matching TRBD2 (5 bases). The CDR3 is 14 residues long. Deletions cut 9 bases from V and 3 bases from J, with 17 bases between. CDR1 and CDR2 from the germline V gene are LNHNV and YYDKDF (reference sequence). CDR3 protein: CATRGISWKETQYF. CDR3 in DNA: TGTGCCACAAGAGGGATTAGCTGGAAAGAGACCCAGTACTTC. Full variable domain (remainder filled in from reference TRBV15 and TRBJ2-5): DAMVIQNPRYQVTQFGKPVTLSCSQTLNHNVMYWYQQKSSQAPKLLFHYYDKDFNNEADTPDNFQSRRPNTSFCFLDIRSPGLGDTAMYLCATRGISWKETQYFGPGTRLLVL.

This clone has at least ten counts. The CDR3 DNA sequence: TGTGCCAGCAGTTCTGGAGCTTGGGCTGCCCAGTACTTC. Its translation: CASSSGAWAAQYF. V is TRBV7-9 and J is TRBJ2-5; D remains unclear. Trimming pared 6 bases from V and 9 bases from J, leaving 17 bases between. This CDR3 has 13 amino acids. The germline V gene encodes CDR1 SEHNR and CDR2 FQNEAQ (reference sequence).

This clone turned up a few times. The same CDR3 is also encoded by other DNA sequences in this sample. The rearrangement links TRBV11-3 to TRBJ2-5; D is ambiguous. The germline V and J ends were trimmed by 2 bases and 5 bases, with 3 bases remaining between them. The CDR3 covers 11 residues. Per germline, CDR1 SGHNT and CDR2 YENEEA. CDR3 nucleotides: TGTGCCAGCAGCTTAACGGAGACCCAGTACTTC. It codes for CASSLTETQYF.

This chain uses TRBV5-1 with TRBJ2-2; maybe TRBD1 (5 bases). Germline CDR1 reads SGHRS; CDR2 reads YFSETQ. The length of the CDR3 is 15 residues. V dropped 2 bases and J dropped 4 bases, with 12 bases sitting between them. The CDR3 here is CASSFQGPVTGELFF. The CDR3 bases are TGCGCCAGCAGCTTTCAGGGTCCCGTCACCGGGGAGCTGTTTTTT.

The rearrangement joins TRBV10-3 to TRBJ2-5, with a weak D call TRBD2 (6 bases). The CDR3 is 14 residues long. Germline CDR1 reads ENHRY; CDR2 reads SYGVKD. V was cut by 0 bases and J by 5 bases, with 10 bases left in between. CDR3 loop: CAISESTSMETQYF. The DNA of the CDR3 is TGTGCCATCAGTGAGTCTACTAGCATGGAGACCCAGTACTTC.

This clone has only a few counts. V is TRBV5-4 and J is TRBJ1-4; D uncertain. Germline V gene sequence: CDR1 SGHNT, CDR2 YYREEE (reference sequence). This CDR3 spans 12 amino acids. V lost 4 bases and J lost 8, with 9 bases in between. CDR3 residues: CASSRTGEKLFF. The CDR3, as DNA: TGTGCCAGCAGCCGTACCGGGGAAAAACTGTTTTTT.

This clone was observed a few times. The chain carries TRBV7-2 and TRBJ1-6; D uncertain. The CDR3 totals 15 residues. V was shortened by 2 bases and J by 6 bases, with 11 bases between the two germline ends. From germline, CDR1 is SGHTA and CDR2 FQGNSA. The CDR3, as DNA: TGTGCCAGCAGCTTACAGAAGGACTCTAATTCACCCCTCCACTTT. Its protein is CASSLQKDSNSPLHF.

This clone has only a few counts. Other DNA sequences in the same sample also yield this CDR3. The V call is TRBV5-1, the J call TRBJ2-7; D may be TRBD1 (6 bases). CDR1 SGHRS and CDR2 YFSETQ come from the germline V gene. This CDR3 comprises 14 residues. V shed 4 bases and J shed 1 base, with 12 bases lying between them. The CDR3 region is CASSVLQGSYEQYF. The CDR3 DNA reads TGCGCCAGCAGCGTACTACAGGGTTCCTACGAGCAGTACTTC.

The chain carries TRBV6-5 and TRBJ2-1, with D perhaps matching TRBD1 (5 bases). The CDR3 has 14 residues. Trimming removed 6 bases from V and 3 bases from J, with 12 bases in between. CDR1 MNHEY and CDR2 SVGAGI come from the germline V gene. The CDR3 region has the DNA TGTGCCAGCAGGAAGGACAACATCTACAATGAGCAGTTCTTC. Translating it yields CASRKDNIYNEQFF.

This clone was counted a few times. V gene TRBV2 combines with J gene TRBJ1-2; D possibly corresponds to TRBD1 (6 bases). V was pared by 4 bases and J by 6 bases, with 12 bases between. The germline gives CDR1 SNHLY, CDR2 FYNNEI. The CDR3 contains 13 residues. CDR3 DNA sequence: TGTGCCAGCAGTGCAGGGGTTGAGCATGGCTACACCTTC. Translated, it gives CASSAGVEHGYTF.

This chain uses TRBV2 with TRBJ1-2; the match to TRBD1 covers 10 bases. After removal of 7 bases from V and 8 bases from J, the junction contained 7 bases not matched to a gene. The CDR3 has 13 amino acids. Germline values: CDR1 SNHLY, CDR2 FYNNEI. The CDR3 region is CASMLDRGAGYTF. For the CDR3, the DNA is TGTGCCAGCATGCTGGACAGGGGGGCCGGCTACACCTTC.

This clone turned up a few times. The chain joins TRBV7-9 to TRBJ1-3; 8 nucleotides align to TRBD1. In germline, CDR1 is SEHNR, CDR2 FQNEAQ (reference sequence). The J segment lost 0 bases and the V segment lost 6 bases, leaving 4 bases of the junction unmatched. The length of the CDR3 is 15 residues. The CDR3 DNA sequence: TGTGCCAGCAGGCCAGGACAGGGCTCTGGAAACACCATATATTTT. Protein product: CASRPGQGSGNTIYF. Full variable domain (outside the CDR3, taken from reference TRBV7-9 and TRBJ1-3): DTGVSQNPRHKITKRGQNVTFRCDPISEHNRLYWYRQTLGQGPEFLTYFQNEAQLEKSRLLSDRFSAERPKGSFSTLEIQRTEQGDSAMYLCASRPGQGSGNTIYFGEGSWLTVV.

This clone was seen a few times. The chain uses TRBV7-2 and TRBJ2-1; D perhaps matches TRBD2 (5 bases). The V gene's germline CDR1 is SGHTA and CDR2 FQGNSA. Trimming took off 1 base at V and 3 bases at J, with 19 bases between the two ends. The CDR3 consists of 18 residues. CDR3 region: CASSLVRLARWGYNEQFF. The CDR3 DNA reads TGTGCCAGCAGCTTAGTGCGGCTAGCCCGGTGGGGCTACAATGAGCAGTTCTTC.

This clone occurred a few times. The chain has TRBV5-1 and TRBJ2-3; D unclear. The CDR3 totals 13 residues. Trimming removed 2 bases at V and 4 bases at J, with 8 bases between. The germline V gene encodes CDR1 SGHRS and CDR2 YFSETQ. DNA for the CDR3: TGCGCCAGCAGCTTCCTAGGTCCAGATACGCAGTATTTT. Its translation is CASSFLGPDTQYF.